This T cell receptor beta chain appears in the sequencing data of a study of blood T cell repertoires in COVID-19. Background on the study: Both acute and convalescent COVID-19 samples were obtained from the United States, Italy and Spain. The analysed material was cDNA or gDNA that came from T cells, B-cell-depleted T cells, or PBMCs.

Germline values: CDR1 KGHDR, CDR2 SFDVKD. The CDR3 contains 12 residues. V was trimmed by 7 bases and J by 10 bases, leaving 15 bases between them. Original data processing: It was from reference gene primer amplification that nucleated cell counts were estimated. Sequenced by immunoSEQ multiplex PCR; TCRdb stores in-frame clones only, minus some. That table gives V, J and clone size, and the DNA gave D and trimming. Among around 320,000 clones listed, 85% to 90% were seen once. Enrolled during active infection, Seattle patients were then followed longitudinally. Source material: peripheral blood. The V call is TRBV24-1, the J call TRBJ1-1, with D unclear. This receptor was identified in a woman aged 25-40 years with COVID-19, enrolled during active disease. CDR3 DNA: TGTGCCACCAGGGAATTCGGGGTCGGAGCTTTCTTT. Translation: CATREFGVGAFF.